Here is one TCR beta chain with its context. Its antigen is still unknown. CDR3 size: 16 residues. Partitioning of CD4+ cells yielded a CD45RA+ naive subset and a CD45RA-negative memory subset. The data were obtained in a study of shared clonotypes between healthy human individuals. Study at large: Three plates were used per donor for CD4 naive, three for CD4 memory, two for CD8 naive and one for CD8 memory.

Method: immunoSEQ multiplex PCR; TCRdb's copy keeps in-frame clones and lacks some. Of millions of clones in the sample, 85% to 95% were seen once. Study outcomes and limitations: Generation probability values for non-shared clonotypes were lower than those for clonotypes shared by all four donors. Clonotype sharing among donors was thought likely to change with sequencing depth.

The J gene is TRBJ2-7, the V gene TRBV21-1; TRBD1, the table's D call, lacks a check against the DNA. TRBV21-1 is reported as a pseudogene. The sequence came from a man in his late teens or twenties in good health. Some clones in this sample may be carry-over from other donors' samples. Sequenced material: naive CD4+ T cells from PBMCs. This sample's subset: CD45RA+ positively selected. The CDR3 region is CASSKDGDRPSYEQYF. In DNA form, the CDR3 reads TGTGCCAGCAGCAAAGATGGGGACAGGCCTAGCTACGAGCAGTACTTC.